A single T cell receptor (beta chain) is shown here with its context. This sample was included in a study of T cells expressing NK-cell markers. The overall study: Sorted T-cell subsets CD3+CD56+NKG2C+, CD3+CD56+NKG2C- and CD3+CD56-NKG2C+ were TCR beta-sequenced.

The CDR3 totals 15 residues. CDR1 is SEHNR and CDR2 is FQNEAQ in the germline V gene (reference sequence). For TCR beta, cDNA was produced by 5'RACE template switching with UMIs. TCRdb reprocessed the 5' RACE reads, with one entry per CDR3 protein and no DNA. The sample table includes approximately 460,000 distinct CDR3 sequences. Material for sequencing was blood T cells: a sorted CD56 or NKG2C T cell subset, CD4+ or CD8+ T cells, or bulk PBMC T cells (not recorded which). This receptor was identified in a woman aged 18-70 years in good health. J is TRBJ2-1 and V is TRBV7-9; as DNA is missing, the TRBD1 call by TCRdb cannot be tested. CDR3 protein: CASSLGTRQYNEQFF.